This TCR beta chain is from a study of Ad26.COV2.S vaccination and SARS-CoV-2 variants. Study-level findings and limits: Vaccinees showed greater spike-specific TCR breadth than placebo recipients.

The germline V and J ends were trimmed by 2 bases and 1 base, with 20 bases remaining between them. The V gene's germline CDR1 is MNHEY and CDR2 SMNVEV (reference sequence). This CDR3 is built from 18 residues. Noted treatment: approximately 18 received Ad26.COV2.S at low or high dose, single or two shots; roughly five received placebo; per-sample allocation not given. Sampling occurred on day 63 after the first vaccine or placebo injection. The donor's status was that of an adult aged 18-55 years in Boston. SARS-CoV-2 spike from the Wuhan strain was encoded by the vaccine, an Ad26 vector. In the case of this clone: The antigen remains undetermined.

TCRdb's copy holds only in-frame clones and misses some; the assay was immunoSEQ multiplex PCR. The profile shows hundreds of thousands of clones, around 90% of them singletons. The receptor's source is a person aged 18 to 59 who received the Ad26.COV2.S COVID-19 vaccine or a placebo. Material: peripheral blood, obtained in a trial of Ad26.COV2.S vaccine versus placebo. The chain couples TRBV27 to TRBJ1-1; D uncertain. The CDR3 spells CASSLLYKGSSRNTEAFF. The CDR3 DNA reads TGTGCCAGCAGTTTACTCTATAAGGGCAGTTCTAGGAACACTGAAGCTTTCTTT.